The 6 T cell receptor beta chains reported below all come from one sample, sequenced in a study of T cell responses to AZD1222 COVID-19 vaccine. Here immunoSEQ multiplex PCR was the method, and the copy in TCRdb shows in-frame clones only, minus some. The table records roughly 180,000 clones, over 80% of them present only once. The input for sequencing was peripheral blood, taken on day 0 of MenACWY control vaccination. The receptor source for this set is an adult in good health.

The chain joins TRBV6-4 to TRBJ2-6; D is uncertain. The V gene's germline CDR1 is MRHNA and CDR2 SNTAGT. This CDR3 has 14 residues. V was cut by 6 bases and J by 4 bases, with 10 bases left in between. As DNA, the CDR3 is TGTGCCAGCAGCCCGGGTGGCGGGGCCAACGTCCTGACTTTC. Protein: CASSPGGGANVLTF.

This chain uses TRBV9 with TRBJ1-2, with no clear D. The germline V gene has CDR1 SGDLS and CDR2 YYNGEE. This CDR3 has 13 amino acids. Deletions cut 3 bases from V and 4 bases from J, with 10 bases between. CDR3 region: CASSARSGYGYTF. Here the CDR3 DNA reads TGTGCCAGCAGCGCTAGGTCTGGCTATGGCTACACCTTC.

V is TRBV24-1 and J is TRBJ2-2; D is perhaps TRBD1 or TRBD2 (5 bases each). V was shortened by 3 bases and J by 6 bases, with 19 bases between the two germline ends. The CDR3 is 17 amino acids. Germline V gene sequence: CDR1 KGHDR, CDR2 SFDVKD. The CDR3 region is CATSDSSPGPGSGELFF. CDR3 bases: TGTGCCACCAGTGATAGCTCCCCGGGACCTGGGTCCGGGGAGCTGTTTTTT.

This clone has just a few counts. The gene calls are TRBV28 and TRBJ1-6, with 11 bases matching TRBD1. Germline V lookup: CDR1 MDHEN, CDR2 SYDVKM. The CDR3 has 15 residues. The junction had 6 bases not matched to a gene; V was cut back by 6 bases and J by 8 bases. This CDR3 is CASSYRDRGYSPLHF. The CDR3 coding sequence is TGTGCCAGCAGCTACCGGGACAGGGGGTATTCACCCCTCCACTTT.

The CDR3 is CASSLLEQPRETQYF. As DNA, the CDR3 is TGTGCCAGCAGCCTCCTAGAACAGCCGAGGGAGACCCAGTACTTC. The chain links TRBV7-9 to TRBJ2-5; D unresolved. Germline V CDR1 and CDR2: SEHNR, FQNEAQ (reference sequence). CDR3 length: 15 amino acids. Trimming took 5 bases from V and 5 from J, leaving 18 bases between them.

The rearrangement uses TRBV30 and TRBJ1-3; D possibly corresponds to TRBD1 (5 bases). The germline V gene has CDR1 GTSNPN and CDR2 SVGIG (reference sequence). V lost 3 bases and J 1 base, leaving 7 bases between the germline ends. The CDR3 totals 13 residues. The CDR3 DNA follows: TGTGCCTGGAGAGCAGGGTCTGGAAACACCATATATTTT. Translating it yields CAWRAGSGNTIYF.